This passage covers 10 T cell receptor beta chains from one sample sequenced in a study of blood T cells in healthy people across ages. A sample-barcoded 5' primer and a J-beta primer mix were used in a second PCR of roughly 7 to 11 cycles. A single record per CDR3 protein comes from TCRdb applying MiXCR to the 5' RACE reads. The sample contains roughly 730,000 distinct CDR3 sequences, about 56% of which appear only once. The sample taken for sequencing was blood. The receptors originated from a man between 35 and 55 years old in good health.

The chain has TRBV29-1 and TRBJ1-1; no firm D call. Trimming removed 4 bases at V and 3 bases at J, with 12 bases between. The CDR3 has 13 residues. Germline values: CDR1 SQVTM, CDR2 ANQGSEA. The CDR3 DNA sequence: TGCAGCGTTGCGAAAGGGTCTGACACTGAAGCTTTCTTT. Amino acids: CSVAKGSDTEAFF.

This chain uses TRBV29-1 with TRBJ2-3; 10 nucleotides align to TRBD2. Germline-derived CDR1 and CDR2 are SQVTM and ANQGSEA. V trimming: 4 bases; J trimming: 0 bases; junction bases outside the gene matches: 10. This CDR3 is 17 amino acids long. In DNA, the CDR3 is TGCAGCGTTGTCGATCAGCGGGAGGGGACTAGCACAGATACGCAGTATTTT. This translates into CSVVDQREGTSTDTQYF.

The chain has TRBV29-1 and TRBJ2-1; 11 bases are shared with TRBD2. V was pared by 6 bases and J by 9 bases, with 13 bases of the junction left unmatched. The germline CDR1 and CDR2 sequences are SQVTM and ANQGSEA. This CDR3 contains 15 residues. CDR3 residues: CSVEPTSGRIGEQFF. The CDR3 DNA follows: TGCAGCGTCGAGCCCACTAGCGGGAGAATAGGTGAGCAGTTCTTC.

This chain connects TRBV6-5 to TRBJ2-1; the D is unclear. CDR3 length: 11 residues. CDR1 and CDR2 from the germline V gene are MNHEY and SVGAGI. Trimming pared 2 bases from V and 10 bases from J, leaving 6 bases between. The CDR3 spells CASSYEREQFF. CDR3 bases: TGTGCCAGCAGTTACGAGAGGGAGCAGTTCTTC.

The chain couples TRBV5-5 to TRBJ1-2; D may be TRBD1 (6 bases). V was trimmed by 2 bases and J by 4 bases, leaving 9 bases between them. The CDR3 length is 13 residues. Germline V gene lookup returns CDR1 SGHKS and CDR2 YYEKEE (reference sequence). The chain's CDR3 is CASSFPDSYGYTF. CDR3 DNA: TGTGCCAGCAGCTTTCCGGACAGCTATGGCTACACCTTC.

The sample holds one count of this clonotype. The chain carries TRBV6-6 and TRBJ2-1; D not resolved. The DNA matches TRBJ2-7 better at its end, which makes the J call doubtful. Germline assignment: CDR1 MNHNY and CDR2 SVGAGI (reference sequence). CDR3 size: 13 residues. CDR3 coding DNA: TGTGCCAGCAGACGTGACTCCTACAATGAGCAGTACTTC. Its protein product is CASRRDSYNEQYF.

V and J are TRBV20-1 and TRBJ2-4, with D unclear. The V end lost 8 bases, the J end lost 8 bases, and 16 bases lay between the germline ends. CDR3 length: 12 residues. The germline CDR1 and CDR2 sequences are DFQATT and SNEGSKA (reference sequence). The CDR3 is CSFPGPRDIQYF. In nucleotides, the CDR3 is TGCAGTTTTCCCGGCCCTCGCGACATTCAGTACTTC.

The chain links TRBV28 to TRBJ2-3; 10 nucleotides align to TRBD2. This CDR3 region has 17 residues. Germline-derived CDR1 and CDR2 are MDHEN and SYDVKM. J gave up 1 base and V 5 bases, and 9 bases lay outside the gene matches. The DNA of the CDR3 is TGTGCCAGCAGTCTGATTGAAACTAGCGGGGGCACAGATACGCAGTATTTT. As protein: CASSLIETSGGTDTQYF.

In this sample, this clonotype turned up a few times. The V and J genes are TRBV7-3 and TRBJ2-4, with 8 bases that match TRBD2. Germline V CDR1 and CDR2: SGHTA, FQGTGA. The length of the CDR3 is 14 residues. The V gene end was trimmed by 4 bases and the J gene end by 4 bases; junction bases not matched to a gene: 3. The CDR3 protein is CASSSGLEKNIQYF. The CDR3 DNA reads TGTGCCAGCAGCTCGGGACTAGAGAAAAACATTCAGTACTTC. Using reference TRBV7-3 and TRBJ2-4 for the parts outside the CDR3, the full variable domain is GAGVSQTPSNKVTEKGKYVELRCDPISGHTALYWYRQSLGQGPEFLIYFQGTGAADDSGLPNDRFFAVRPEGSVSTLKIQRTERGDSAVYLCASSSGLEKNIQYFGAGTRLSVL.

V and J are TRBV4-3 and TRBJ2-7; possible D gene TRBD2, 6 bases. CDR1 is LGHNA, CDR2 YSLEER, per germline. The CDR3 length is 15 residues. V dropped 1 base and J dropped 2 bases, with 12 bases sitting between them. The CDR3 DNA sequence: TGCGCCAGCAGCCAAGTCGGGAGCCCCACCTACGAGCAGTACTTC. Its translation: CASSQVGSPTYEQYF.